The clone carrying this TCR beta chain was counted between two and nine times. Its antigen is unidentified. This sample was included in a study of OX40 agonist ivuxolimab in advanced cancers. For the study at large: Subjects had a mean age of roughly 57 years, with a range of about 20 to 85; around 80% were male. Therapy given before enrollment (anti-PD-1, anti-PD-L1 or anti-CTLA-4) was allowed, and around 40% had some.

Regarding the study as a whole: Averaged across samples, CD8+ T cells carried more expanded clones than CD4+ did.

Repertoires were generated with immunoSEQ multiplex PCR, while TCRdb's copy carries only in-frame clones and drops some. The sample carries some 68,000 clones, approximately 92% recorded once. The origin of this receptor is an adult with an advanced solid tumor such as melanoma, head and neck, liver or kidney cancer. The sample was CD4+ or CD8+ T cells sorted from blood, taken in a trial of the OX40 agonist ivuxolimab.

The DNA of the CDR3 is TGTGCCAGCACAAGACTAGCCACCTACAATGAGCAGTTCTTC. It translates to CASTRLATYNEQFF. The rearrangement uses TRBV28 and TRBJ2-1; 7 bases are a match to TRBD2. Unmatched junction bases numbered 5, after V lost 7 bases and J lost 2 bases. From germline, CDR1 is MDHEN and CDR2 SYDVKM. The CDR3 is 14 amino acids.